This T cell receptor (beta chain) was sequenced in a study of blood T cells in healthy people across ages. Next came a second PCR, run for about 7 to 12 cycles, which used a sample-barcoded 5' primer along with a J-beta primer mix. TCRdb fed the 5' RACE reads into MiXCR, producing one record per CDR3 protein. The repertoire holds hundreds of thousands of distinct CDR3 sequences, with around 25% as singletons. The length of the CDR3 is 13 residues. V dropped 4 bases and J dropped 4 bases, with 11 bases sitting between them. CDR1 SGHKS and CDR2 YYEKEE come from the germline V gene (reference sequence). This same sample was also part of a study on T cells of mothers and their children.

The clonotype originates from a boy aged 5-17 years in good health. The sequenced material came from blood. The J gene is TRBJ2-5, the V gene TRBV5-5; the D is unclear. CDR3: CASSLLWGETQYF. CDR3 DNA: TGTGCCAGCAGCCTGCTGTGGGGAGAGACCCAGTACTTC.